Listed here are 20 T cell receptor beta chains from one sample, sequenced in a study of blood T cells in healthy people across ages. Through a sample-barcoded 5' primer and a J-beta primer mix, a second PCR was run for roughly 7 to 11 cycles. TCRdb ran MiXCR on the 5' RACE reads and lists one entry per CDR3 protein. This sample carries approximately 1,000,000 distinct CDR3 sequences, around 45% of them seen once, and the ten largest clones take approximately 20%. The source material was blood. These receptors all come from an older woman in good health.

This clonotype has more than one count but fewer than ten. The chain recombines TRBV10-2 with TRBJ2-5; D gene uncertain. V was cut by 2 bases and J by 3 bases, with 7 bases left in between. This CDR3 has 13 amino acids. The germline V gene encodes CDR1 WSHSY and CDR2 SAAADI. CDR3 residues: CASSEGLEETQYF. CDR3 nucleotide sequence: TGCGCCAGCAGTGAGGGCCTGGAAGAGACCCAGTACTTC.

In this sample, this clonotype turned up a few times. The chain employs TRBV10-3 and TRBJ2-5, with a weak D call TRBD2 (5 bases). CDR3 length equals 13 residues. The V end was cut by 4 bases, the J end by 0 bases, with 6 bases between. Germline V lookup: CDR1 ENHRY, CDR2 SYGVKD. The CDR3 region has the DNA TGTGCCATCAGTGTGAGGGACCAAGAGACCCAGTACTTC. It is translated as CAISVRDQETQYF.

The V call is TRBV5-1, the J call TRBJ1-2; 7 bases agree with TRBD1. With 5 bases clipped from V and 7 bases from J, the junction kept 11 bases outside the gene matches. The CDR3 covers 14 residues. CDR1 is SGHRS, CDR2 YFSETQ, per germline. The CDR3 spells CASRKTTGVPGYTF. CDR3 nucleotides: TGCGCCAGCAGGAAGACTACAGGGGTTCCTGGCTACACCTTC.

The chain has TRBV10-3 and TRBJ2-4; possibly TRBD1 or TRBD2 for D (5 bases each). The tail of the sequence fits TRBJ2-7 better, so the J call may be wrong. Germline values: CDR1 ENHRY, CDR2 SYGVKD. The CDR3 consists of 14 residues. CDR3 in amino acids: CAISDQGSGYEQYF. The CDR3 DNA sequence: TGTGCCATCAGTGACCAGGGCAGCGGCTACGAGCAGTACTTC.

Comments on this clonotype: A much more abundant neighbour one base away suggests this may be a read error. The genes are TRBV5-1 and TRBJ2-5; 12 nucleotides line up with TRBD2. Trimming at V came to 2 bases and at J to 11 bases, leaving 16 bases not matched to a gene. The CDR3 covers 17 residues. Germline CDR1 SGHRS, CDR2 YFSETQ. This chain's CDR3 is CASSLRLAGVGANEQYF. In nucleotides, the CDR3 is TGCGCCAGCAGCTTAAGACTAGCGGGAGTCGGCGCCAATGAGCAGTACTTC.

This clonotype has a single count. The V gene is TRBV11-2, the J gene TRBJ2-7; 7 nucleotides agree with TRBD2. V lost 1 base and J lost 2; bases outside the gene matches: 5. Germline loops: CDR1 SGHAT, CDR2 FQNNGV. The CDR3 extends over 15 amino acids. CDR3 sequence reads: CASSLVGGSPYEQYF. CDR3 in DNA: TGTGCCAGCAGCTTAGTGGGCGGGAGCCCCTACGAGCAGTACTTC.

The genes are TRBV20-1 and TRBJ2-7, with 10 nucleotides matching TRBD2. This CDR3 is 17 amino acids long. The trim removed 0 bases at V and 2 bases at J, leaving 10 bases unmatched. From germline, CDR1 is DFQATT and CDR2 SNEGSKA (reference sequence). In DNA, the CDR3 is TGCAGTGCTAGAGATCAAGGTCCGAGCGGGAGGGCCTACGAGCAGTACTTC. This sequence encodes CSARDQGPSGRAYEQYF.

The chain is built from TRBV30 and TRBJ2-6; 8 bases agree with TRBD1. The V segment lost 3 bases and the J segment 0 bases; nucleotides outside the gene matches: 1. The CDR3 is 15 amino acids. The germline CDR1 and CDR2 sequences are GTSNPN and SVGIG (reference sequence). The CDR3 loop reads CAWSRGLSGANVLTF. CDR3 coding DNA: TGTGCCTGGAGCAGGGGGCTCTCTGGGGCCAACGTCCTGACTTTC.

The chain couples TRBV27 to TRBJ2-7; D remains ambiguous. CDR1 MNHEY and CDR2 SMNVEV come from the germline V gene (reference sequence). This CDR3 is 13 amino acids long. V shed 4 bases and J shed 3 bases, with 10 bases lying between them. The CDR3 is CASSSIPLYEQYF. The CDR3 nucleotides are TGTGCCAGCAGTTCAATCCCCCTCTACGAGCAGTACTTC.

This clonotype turned up a few times. V is TRBV5-1 and J is TRBJ2-1; D remains unclear. The length of the CDR3 is 14 residues. Germline lookup yields CDR1 SGHRS and CDR2 YFSETQ. The V gene lost 5 bases and the J gene lost 5 bases, with 14 bases spanning the gap. CDR3 DNA sequence: TGCGCCAGCAGGAGGTCCACCGCCAACAATGAGCAGTTCTTC. Protein sequence: CASRRSTANNEQFF.

The V gene is TRBV7-9, the J gene TRBJ1-2, with 8 positions matching TRBD1. The CDR3 is 15 amino acids. V shed 2 bases and J 4 bases; nucleotides not matched to a gene: 6. Germline V CDR1 and CDR2: SEHNR, FQNEAQ (reference sequence). CDR3 in amino acids: CASSLFGQGFYGYTF. The DNA for the CDR3 is TGTGCCAGCAGCTTATTTGGACAGGGATTCTATGGCTACACCTTC.

This chain connects TRBV3-1 to TRBJ2-1, with 11 nucleotides matching TRBD2. Germline CDR1 is LGHDT and CDR2 is YNNKEL (reference sequence). This CDR3 has 15 amino acids. The V and J ends lost 5 bases and 3 bases, in that order; junction bases with no gene match: 3. The DNA for the CDR3 is TGTGCCAGCAGCAAACTAGCGGGAGACTACAATGAGCAGTTCTTC. It yields the protein CASSKLAGDYNEQFF.

The chain links TRBV29-1 to TRBJ2-2; D is possibly TRBD2 (6 bases). Trimming cost V 2 bases and J 8 bases, with 12 bases left between them. CDR3 size: 13 residues. CDR1 is SQVTM, CDR2 ANQGSEA, per germline. The CDR3 spells CSVELMGGGELFF. As DNA, the CDR3 is TGCAGCGTTGAACTCATGGGAGGTGGGGAGCTGTTTTTT.

In its sample, this clonotype was seen many times. This sequence joins TRBV10-3 and TRBJ2-3; no clear D gene. Looked up from germline, CDR1 is ENHRY and CDR2 is SYGVKD. V lost 0 bases and J 7 bases, leaving 5 bases between the germline ends. The CDR3 covers 12 residues. This chain's CDR3 is CAISESGYTQYF. CDR3 nucleotides: TGTGCCATCAGTGAGTCGGGGTATACGCAGTATTTT.

The CDR3 bases are TGTGCCAGCAGTGACGGGGTAGGGGCCTACGAGCAGTACTTC. Encoded protein: CASSDGVGAYEQYF. The chain carries TRBV6-1 and TRBJ2-7; D is perhaps TRBD1 or TRBD2 (5 bases each). The V end lost 3 bases, the J end lost 2 bases, and 11 bases lay between the germline ends. This CDR3 is 14 amino acids long. The germline V gene encodes CDR1 MNHNS and CDR2 SASEGT.

Concerning this clonotype: This sequence may be a read error, since a much larger clone differs from it by one base. The genes are TRBV20-1 and TRBJ2-3; D unresolved. Germline lookup yields CDR1 DFQATT and CDR2 SNEGSKA (reference sequence). CDR3 length equals 12 residues. V lost 3 bases, J lost 8 bases, and 12 bases lay in between. CDR3 coding DNA: TGCAGTGCTAGCGATGGCGCACGTACGCAGTATTTT. Its protein product is CSASDGARTQYF.

The V call is TRBV6-5, the J call TRBJ1-2, with D maybe TRBD1 (5 bases). V was shortened by 6 bases and J by 6 bases, with 11 bases between the two germline ends. From germline, CDR1 is MNHEY and CDR2 SVGAGI. The CDR3 is 12 residues long. CDR3 sequence (DNA): TGTGCCAGCAGAAACGGGGCTGATGGCTACACCTTC. Translated, it gives CASRNGADGYTF.

J is TRBJ2-5 and V is TRBV6-2 or TRBV6-3; D not resolved. The better agreement between TRBJ2-7 and the DNA end casts doubt on the J call. Germline values: CDR1 MNHEY, CDR2 SVGEGT. The CDR3 has 12 amino acids. This chain's CDR3 is CASSYVGYEQYF. For the CDR3, the DNA is TGTGCCAGCAGTTACGTGGGGTACGAGCAGTACTTC.

This clonotype was observed a few times. V and J are TRBV29-1 and TRBJ1-1; D not resolved. The germline V gene encodes CDR1 SQVTM and CDR2 ANQGSEA. The V gene lost 7 bases and the J gene lost 1 base, with 10 bases spanning the gap. This CDR3 region has 12 residues. This chain's CDR3 is CSARQQNTEAFF. The DNA of the CDR3 is TGCAGCGCCCGCCAACAGAACACTGAAGCTTTCTTT.

The V and J genes are TRBV7-7 and TRBJ2-5; D unresolved. CDR1 is SSHAT, CDR2 FNYEAQ, per germline (reference sequence). V lost 1 base and J lost 2, with 11 bases in between. The CDR3 has 15 amino acids. The CDR3 nucleotides are TGTGCCAGCAGCTTAGTGGACCAAGGGCAAGAGACCCAGTACTTC. This translates into CASSLVDQGQETQYF. The full variable domain, its missing parts supplied by reference TRBV7-7 and TRBJ2-5, is GAGVSQSPRYKVTKRGQDVTLRCDPISSHATLYWYQQALGQGPEFLTYFNYEAQPDKSGLPSDRFSAERPEGSISTLTIQRTEQRDSAMYRCASSLVDQGQETQYFGPGTRLLVL.